This T cell receptor (beta chain) was retrieved from a study of shared clonotypes between healthy human individuals. CDR3 length equals 14 residues. CDR1 is MNHEY and CDR2 is SMNVEV in the germline V gene (reference sequence). V was trimmed by 7 bases and J by 7 bases, leaving 16 bases between them. CD4+ cells yielded CD45RA+ naive and CD45RA-negative memory subsets. General observations from the study: Clonotypes that were shared across four donors made up around 5% of naive CD4 clonotypes.

Method: immunoSEQ multiplex PCR; TCRdb's copy keeps in-frame clones and lacks some. The sample has roughly 640,000 clones; roughly 70% are singletons. Worth noting for this clone: Its antigen is currently unknown.

The TCR sequence derives from a woman in her twenties or thirties in good health. The specimen sequenced was memory CD4+ T cells sorted from blood. Subset indicated: CD45RA-negative fraction. This sequence joins TRBV27 and TRBJ1-4, with a possible D match to TRBD1 (6 bases). The CDR3 loop reads CASNKQGFGEKLFF. The CDR3 nucleotides read TGTGCCAGCAACAAACAGGGATTTGGTGAAAAACTGTTTTTT.